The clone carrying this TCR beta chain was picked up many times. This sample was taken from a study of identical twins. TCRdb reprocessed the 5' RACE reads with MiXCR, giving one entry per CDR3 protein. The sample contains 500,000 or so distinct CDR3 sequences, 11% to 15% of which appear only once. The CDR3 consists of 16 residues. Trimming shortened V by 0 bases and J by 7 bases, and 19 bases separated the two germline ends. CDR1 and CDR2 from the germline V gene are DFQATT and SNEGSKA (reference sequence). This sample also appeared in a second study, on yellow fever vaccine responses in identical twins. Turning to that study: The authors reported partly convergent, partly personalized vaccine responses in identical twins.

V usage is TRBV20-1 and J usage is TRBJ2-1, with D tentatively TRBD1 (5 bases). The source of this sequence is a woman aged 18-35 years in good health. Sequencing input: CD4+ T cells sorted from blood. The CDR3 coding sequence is TGCAGTGCTAGAGACCCACATTTTCGAGGACATAATGAGCAGTTCTTC. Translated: CSARDPHFRGHNEQFF.